This is a list of T cell receptor beta chains from one sample in a study of glioma-infiltrating T cells. TCRdb reprocessed the multiplex PCR reads via MiXCR and lists one record per CDR3 protein. This table has around 390,000 distinct CDR3 sequences, around 45% appearing once. The sequencing sample was made of glioma tissue, nonneoplastic brain tissue, or PBMCs (not recorded which). These receptors were taken from a human donor with low-grade glioma or glioblastoma, undergoing nonglioma brain surgery, or in good health (not recorded which). Each CDR3 is given without its conserved first and last residue.

V gene	J gene	CDR3 protein
TRBV15	TRBJ2-3	ATSSPSSPATDTQY
TRBV5-1	TRBJ1-2	ASSSAGGYGYT
TRBV20-1	TRBJ2-2	SARLAGGTGELF
TRBV6-9	TRBJ1-1	ASSFYPETANTEAF
TRBV2	TRBJ2-7	ASSAGLQVYEQY
TRBV27	TRBJ1-2	ASSLSIGGANYGYT
TRBV6-1	TRBJ1-3	ASSRDSGGGNTIY
TRBV20-1	TRBJ2-7	SANTGTAFSYEQY
TRBV27	TRBJ2-1	ASSLSGRGDEQF
TRBV6-6	TRBJ2-7	ASSYLAREVFN
TRBV11-2	TRBJ2-7	ASSTATGTLSYEQY
TRBV4-3	TRBJ2-3	ASSQAIAGADTQY
TRBV5-1	TRBJ2-3	ASSLLFGDQRPSTDTQY
TRBV27	TRBJ2-7	ASSFRHPVNEQY
TRBV6-2/TRBV6-3	TRBJ2-5	ASTMPWGTQY
TRBV7-9	TRBJ2-1	ASSAVLPWNEQF
TRBV19	TRBJ2-2	AIREGELF
TRBV14	TRBJ1-2	ASSQDRGTNYGYT
TRBV20-1	TRBJ2-1	SASDQGAGYNEQF
TRBV12-3/TRBV12-4	TRBJ1-2	ASRVDRGVVGYT
TRBV2	TRBJ2-7	ASSDPGRFYEQY
TRBV20-1	TRBJ2-7	SARALLEVAGGEQY
TRBV7-6	TRBJ2-3	ASSKGPGSTDTQY
TRBV6-1	TRBJ2-5	ASSAGYGLPETQY
TRBV6-5	TRBJ2-7	ASRAGTGVREQY
TRBV27	TRBJ2-3	ASSFLDRTTDTQY
TRBV29-1	-	SVGLAGVGNEQF
TRBV2	TRBJ1-2	ASSERDGYGYT
TRBV12-3/TRBV12-4	TRBJ2-3	ASSPIGGDTQY
TRBV20-1	TRBJ2-3	SARGTSTNTDTQY
TRBV7-2	TRBJ1-1	ASSLYGQGSEAF
TRBV6-2/TRBV6-3	TRBJ1-4	ASAQELSTNEKLF
TRBV20-1	TRBJ2-5	SASDRGSETQY
TRBV25-1	TRBJ2-2	ASSGIRVNTGVLF
TRBV6-1	TRBJ1-1	ASSPRLTGQGEAF
TRBV7-2	TRBJ2-7	ASSLDGTTTYEQY